Listed here are 4 T cell receptor beta chains from one sample, sequenced in a study of shared clonotypes between healthy human individuals. TCRdb's copy holds only in-frame clones and misses some; the assay was immunoSEQ multiplex PCR. The data hold around 2.5 million clones, with 90% to 95% observed a single time. What was sequenced was naive CD4+ T cells from PBMCs. Subset defined: CD45RA+ positively selected. These receptors came from a man younger than 30 in good health. Some clones in this sample may be carry-over from other donors' samples.

V gene TRBV11-2 combines with J gene TRBJ2-7; D may correspond to TRBD1 or TRBD2 (6 bases each). Trimming pared 4 bases from V and 3 bases from J, leaving 10 bases between. Germline CDR1 is SGHAT and CDR2 is FQNNGV. CDR3 length equals 13 residues. CDR3 bases: TGTGCCAGCAGCTACGGGGGCAACTACGAGCAGTACTTC. It encodes CASSYGGNYEQYF.

The gene calls are TRBV19 and TRBJ2-3; D is possibly TRBD1 or TRBD2 (6 bases each). Trimming left V 5 bases short and J 4 bases short, with 16 bases between. This CDR3 has 15 residues. Germline values: CDR1 LNHDA, CDR2 SQIVND (reference sequence). The CDR3 coding sequence is TGTGCCAGTAGTGTCAGAGGGGGGCTTTCAGATACGCAGTATTTT. This codes for CASSVRGGLSDTQYF.

The chain combines TRBV28 with TRBJ1-2; 10 bases agree with TRBD1. The CDR3 consists of 13 residues. Germline CDR1 reads MDHEN; CDR2 reads SYDVKM. J lost 6 bases, V lost 11 bases, and 9 bases had no gene match. The DNA of the CDR3 is TGTGCCGTCCTGCCGGGGACAGGGGATGGCTACACCTTC. Translating gives CAVLPGTGDGYTF.

The chain has TRBV7-6 and TRBJ1-5, with 8 bases matching TRBD1. CDR1 and CDR2 (germline): SGHVS, FNYEAQ. V gave up 4 bases and J gave up 4 bases; unmatched junction bases: 6. The CDR3 has 15 amino acids. CDR3 bases: TGTGCCAGCAGCTCAGGACAGGGAAGGAATCAGCCCCAGCATTTT. It translates to CASSSGQGRNQPQHF. The full variable domain, with the rest looked up from reference TRBV7-6 and TRBJ1-5, is GAGVSQSPRYKVTKRGQDVALRCDPISGHVSLYWYRQALGQGPEFLTYFNYEAQQDKSGLPNDRFSAERPEGSISTLTIQRTEQRDSAMYRCASSSGQGRNQPQHFGDGTRLSIL.